These 10 T cell receptor beta chains originate from one sample sequenced in a study of blood T cell repertoires in COVID-19. The repertoire was sequenced with immunoSEQ multiplex PCR; TCRdb's copy has only in-frame clones and lacks some. The sample includes approximately 300,000 clones, around 86% seen only once; the top ten take under 2%. Sample: peripheral blood. These receptors were taken from a woman aged 50 to 60 with acute or convalescent COVID-19.

V gene TRBV28 combines with J gene TRBJ1-1; 11 positions match TRBD1. V was pared by 6 bases and J by 3 bases, with 9 bases of the junction left unmatched. The CDR3 is 16 amino acids. Germline V gene lookup returns CDR1 MDHEN and CDR2 SYDVKM. CDR3 region: CASSSGQGAPDTEAFF. The CDR3 bases are TGTGCCAGCAGCTCCGGACAGGGGGCCCCTGACACTGAAGCTTTCTTT. The variable domain in full, completed from reference TRBV28 and TRBJ1-1, reads DVKVTQSSRYLVKRTGEKVFLECVQDMDHENMFWYRQDPGLGLRLIYFSYDVKMKEKGDIPEGYSVSREKKERFSLILESASTNQTSMYLCASSSGQGAPDTEAFFGQGTRLTVV.

The chain is built from TRBV29-1 and TRBJ1-1, with D perhaps TRBD1 (5 bases). In germline, CDR1 is SQVTM, CDR2 ANQGSEA. CDR3 length: 12 amino acids. The V gene lost 4 bases and the J gene lost 2 bases, with 8 bases spanning the gap. The CDR3 DNA is TGCAGCGTTGGAGACAGTAACACTGAAGCTTTCTTT. Translation: CSVGDSNTEAFF.

V gene TRBV7-3 combines with J gene TRBJ2-3; D is unresolved. The germline gives CDR1 SGHTA, CDR2 FQGTGA. This CDR3 is 14 amino acids long. Trimming pared 2 bases from V and 2 bases from J, leaving 8 bases between. The CDR3 DNA reads TGTGCCAGCAGCTTATCCGCGGTCACAGATACGCAGTATTTT. Amino acids: CASSLSAVTDTQYF. Full variable domain (missing parts from reference TRBV7-3 and TRBJ2-3): GAGVSQTPSNKVTEKGKYVELRCDPISGHTALYWYRQSLGQGPEFLIYFQGTGAADDSGLPNDRFFAVRPEGSVSTLKIQRTERGDSAVYLCASSLSAVTDTQYFGPGTRLTVL.

The chain uses TRBV9 and TRBJ1-6, with a tentative D call TRBD1 (5 bases). The germline CDR1 and CDR2 sequences are SGDLS and YYNGEE. This CDR3 region has 18 residues. The V gene lost 7 bases and the J gene lost 0 bases, with 20 bases spanning the gap. The CDR3 DNA reads TGTGCCAGCGCTCCCCAACCGACAGCGAGCTCCTATAATTCACCCCTCCACTTT. Protein sequence: CASAPQPTASSYNSPLHF.

The chain joins TRBV28 to TRBJ2-2, with a tentative D call TRBD1 (5 bases). The germline gives CDR1 MDHEN, CDR2 SYDVKM. The CDR3 consists of 14 residues. The CDR3 region has the DNA TGTGCGGTAGGACACCGAACGAACACCGGGGAGCTGTTTTTT. Translating it yields CAVGHRTNTGELFF.

This clone showed up just once. This chain uses TRBV7-3 with TRBJ2-1, with TRBD2 matching 10 bases. Germline CDR1 is SGHTA and CDR2 is FQGTGA. There are 15 residues in the CDR3. V trimming: 4 bases; J trimming: 7 bases; junction bases outside the gene matches: 7. CDR3 loop: CASSSASGSENEQFF. The CDR3 DNA reads TGTGCCAGCAGCTCGGCTAGCGGGAGTGAGAATGAGCAGTTCTTC.

The chain employs TRBV19 and TRBJ2-7; TRBD2 is a possible D gene (5 bases). Germline-derived CDR1 and CDR2 are LNHDA and SQIVND (reference sequence). Trimming cost V 4 bases and J 7 bases, with 17 bases left between them. The length of the CDR3 is 14 residues. CDR3 in DNA: TGTGCCAGTAGTAGGTCTCGGGGTATGGGGGAGCAGTACTTC. As protein: CASSRSRGMGEQYF. Combining the CDR3 with reference TRBV19 and TRBJ2-7 gives the whole variable domain DGGITQSPKYLFRKEGQNVTLSCEQNLNHDAMYWYRQDPGQGLRLIYYSQIVNDFQKGDIAEGYSVSREKKESFPLTVTSAQKNPTAFYLCASSRSRGMGEQYFGPGTRLTVT.

J is TRBJ1-2 and V is TRBV5-5; 10 positions match TRBD1. Germline CDR1 reads SGHKS; CDR2 reads YYEKEE (reference sequence). This CDR3 has 16 residues. The V and J ends lost 0 bases and 4 bases, in that order; junction bases with no gene match: 6. The CDR3 DNA follows: TGTGCCAGCAGCTTGGTTGGGACAGGGGCTTCCTATGGCTACACCTTC. It encodes CASSLVGTGASYGYTF.

This clone was picked up a small number of times. The chain recombines TRBV6-6 with TRBJ1-1, with D tentatively TRBD1 (6 bases). Germline V lookup: CDR1 MNHNY, CDR2 SVGAGI (reference sequence). V was shortened by 3 bases and J by 4 bases, with 12 bases between the two germline ends. The CDR3 loop spans 14 amino acids. The CDR3 here is CASSYGGGATEAFF. The CDR3 DNA is TGTGCCAGCAGTTATGGTGGGGGCGCCACTGAAGCTTTCTTT.

The CDR3 protein is CASSLLKFGTSGRRRRETQYF. The CDR3 nucleotides are TGTGCCAGCAGTTTATTAAAGTTCGGGACTAGCGGGAGGAGGCGGCGGGAGACCCAGTACTTC. V usage is TRBV27 and J usage is TRBJ2-5; TRBD2 agrees at 15 bases. Germline V lookup: CDR1 MNHEY, CDR2 SMNVEV (reference sequence). Unmatched junction bases numbered 17, after V lost 1 base and J lost 5 bases. The CDR3 has 21 amino acids.